The 6 T cell receptor beta chains in this list originate from one sample, sequenced in a study of T cell changes during pregnancy in multiple sclerosis. Profiling relied on immunoSEQ multiplex PCR, and the TCRdb table lists in-frame clones only, not all of them. This sample yields around 50,000 clones, of which about 87% are seen a single time; about 5.2% belongs to the top ten. Input material: peripheral blood from another person, used as feeder cells. Receptors were obtained from a human donor whose cells served as feeder cells for cultures in a pregnancy study.

This clone was seen a few times. The V and J genes are TRBV6-5 and TRBJ2-7; D remains unclear. V lost 0 bases to trimming and J lost 2 bases, with 11 bases between them. This CDR3 is built from 15 residues. The V gene's germline CDR1 is MNHEY and CDR2 SVGAGI. This chain's CDR3 is CASSYSLTLPYEQYF. The CDR3 region has the DNA TGTGCCAGCAGTTACTCGTTAACCTTACCCTACGAGCAGTACTTC.

V is TRBV6-1 and J is TRBJ2-3, with 7 positions matching TRBD2. With 7 bases clipped from V and 9 bases from J, the junction kept 4 bases outside the gene matches. Germline V gene sequence: CDR1 MNHNS, CDR2 SASEGT. The CDR3 runs 11 residues. The CDR3 region is CASTDGGTQYF. The CDR3 bases are TGTGCCAGCACGGACGGGGGGACGCAGTATTTT.

This clone was recorded only once. The rearrangement joins TRBV7-9 to TRBJ1-1, with D maybe TRBD1 (5 bases). Per germline, CDR1 SEHNR and CDR2 FQNEAQ (reference sequence). V lost 7 bases to trimming and J lost 1 base, with 22 bases between them. There are 17 residues in the CDR3. CDR3 bases: TGTGCCAGCACCACCTCGGGGGAGGGGACGAGGAACACTGAAGCTTTCTTT. Amino acid sequence: CASTTSGEGTRNTEAFF.

This chain links TRBV7-6 with TRBJ2-2; 9 positions match TRBD1. The germline CDR1 and CDR2 sequences are SGHVS and FNYEAQ. There are 16 residues in the CDR3. With 5 bases clipped from V and 2 bases from J, the junction kept 6 bases outside the gene matches. The CDR3: CASSGRQGVNTGELFF. The CDR3, as DNA: TGTGCCAGCAGCGGTCGACAGGGGGTTAACACCGGGGAGCTGTTTTTT.

The V gene is TRBV7-2, the J gene TRBJ1-3; TRBD1 might be the D (6 bases). Germline V gene data show CDR1 as SGHTA and CDR2 as FQGNSA. V lost 5 bases and J 1 base, leaving 15 bases between the germline ends. The CDR3 loop spans 16 amino acids. CDR3 in DNA: TGTGCCAGCAGCCCGAGACAGGTCTTTTCTGGAAACACCATATATTTT. Translating it yields CASSPRQVFSGNTIYF.

This rearrangement joins TRBV5-4 to TRBJ2-5, with 7 bases aligning to TRBD2. Germline CDR1 SGHNT, CDR2 YYREEE (reference sequence). The CDR3 totals 15 residues. J was trimmed by 6 bases and V by 0 bases; bases with no gene match: 8. The CDR3 bases are TGTGCCAGCAGCTTGGGTCGCGGGAGCGTAAAGACCCAGTACTTC. This translates into CASSLGRGSVKTQYF.